This T cell receptor beta chain came from a study of regulatory dendritic cells for organ transplantation (dated by TCRdb to the late 2010s). About the study as a whole: To make regulatory dendritic cells, monocytes were cultured with vitamin D3 on days 0 and 4 and with IL-10 on day 4. Sorted naive and memory CD4+ and CD8+ T cells had their TCRbeta repertoires sequenced both before and after allostimulation with either regulatory or mature dendritic cells. On day 6, LPS was added to the DC cultures to test how the DCs responded to a strong maturation-inducing agent. The research as a whole found: The repertoires of naive CD4+ and CD8+ T cells were highly diverse, while memory cell repertoires were less diverse, with memory CD8+ cells being the most oligoclonal. In both subjects, allostimulation led to expansion of memory CD8+ clones, though the expansion induced by regulatory dendritic cells appeared to be more limited than that induced by mature dendritic cells. Among the resting subsets, memory CD8+ T cells contained the most alloreactive TCR clonotypes. The authors pointed out considerable heterogeneity between individuals in the alloreactive memory CD8+ T cell pool, and only a couple of subjects were sequenced.

TCRbeta CDR3 regions were amplified by multiplexed two-step PCR using Vbeta-specific forward primers and Jbeta-specific reverse primers. Through the immunoSEQ service, the TCRbeta libraries were run on an Illumina instrument for sequencing. Concerning the study's data processing: V, D and J genes were assigned using IMGT annotation, and counts were corrected for multiplex PCR bias using synthetic CDR3 analogues. The immunoSEQ Analyzer calculated repertoire clonality as one minus the normalized Shannon entropy. Whether a clone counted as expanded was decided by Fisher's exact test with Benjamini-Hochberg false discovery rate control and a two-tailed cutoff of P<0.01. As stored in TCRdb, this immuneACCESS dataset retains in-frame rearrangements with V and J assigned. A fraction of the clones does not appear; measured against another copy, unresolved V genes explain less than half of the discrepancy, and the remainder lacks a known reason. Clonal size and the V and J genes are those of that table, whereas D and trimming came from the DNA. The sample table shows about 10,000 clones, and just over 65% are seen once. Roughly 0.6% of the sample comes from the top ten.

Comments on this clone: The specificity of this receptor is unknown. The sample holds no much larger clone one base away, and base qualities are not on file.

Via the germline V gene, CDR1 is ENHRY and CDR2 SYGVKD. The CDR3 runs 14 amino acids, cysteine and phenylalanine included. Just the 42-base CDR3 DNA is kept, in frame starting at base 1. V is trimmed back by 6 bases and J by 6 bases, and the junction contains 10 bases that no gene match accounts for. Sorted T cell subsets were CFSE-labeled and co-cultured for around five days with allogeneic regulatory or mature dendritic cells at a 1:10 DC:T ratio. FACS was used to sort CD4+ or CD8+ cells into naive T cells, defined as CD45RA+, and memory T cells, defined as CD45RO+. T cells for TCR sequencing came from two healthy control subjects. The Qiagen DNeasy Blood & Tissue Kit was used to extract genomic DNA.

Sequenced input: naive CD4+ T cells from blood cultured with dendritic cells. According to the study, the label for this sample's cell subset or site signals: CD45RA+ naive T cells. The chain uses TRBV10-3 and TRBJ1-2; 7 central nucleotides agree with TRBD1. This receptor was taken from a human donor in good health. The CDR3: CAISAQGTSDGYTF. The nucleotide sequence is TGTGCCATCAGCGCACAGGGGACCTCTGATGGCTACACCTTC.